This note documents a single T cell receptor (beta chain) sequence. No antigen is known for it. This sample is drawn from a study of OX40 agonist ivuxolimab in advanced cancers. Turning to the study itself: Ivuxolimab is a fully human IgG2 antibody that activates OX40 (CD134). Partial responses were achieved by three patients, one with hepatocellular carcinoma and two with cutaneous melanoma. Study-wide findings and caveats: CD8+ T cells averaged more expanded clones than CD4+.

CDR1 and CDR2 (germline): MGHDK, SYGVNS. With 1 base removed from V and 10 bases from J, the gap between germline ends came to 11 bases. The CDR3 runs to 14 residues. TCRdb keeps only in-frame clones here, not all; method: immunoSEQ multiplex PCR. This table has approximately 25,000 clones, 65% to 85% appearing once. The sample consisted of CD4+ or CD8+ T cells sorted from blood, taken in a trial of the OX40 agonist ivuxolimab. This sequence joins TRBV25-1 and TRBJ1-6; D not resolved. This sequence originates from an adult with an advanced solid tumor such as melanoma, head and neck, liver or kidney cancer. CDR3 amino acids: CASSESFLMSPLHF. As DNA, the CDR3 is TGTGCCAGCAGTGAATCCTTCCTCATGTCACCCCTCCACTTT. Full variable domain (missing parts from reference TRBV25-1 and TRBJ1-6): EADIYQTPRYLVIGTGKKITLECSQTMGHDKMYWYQQDPGMELHLIHYSYGVNSTEKGDLSSESTVSRIRTEHFPLTLESARPSHTSQYLCASSESFLMSPLHFGNGTRLTVT.